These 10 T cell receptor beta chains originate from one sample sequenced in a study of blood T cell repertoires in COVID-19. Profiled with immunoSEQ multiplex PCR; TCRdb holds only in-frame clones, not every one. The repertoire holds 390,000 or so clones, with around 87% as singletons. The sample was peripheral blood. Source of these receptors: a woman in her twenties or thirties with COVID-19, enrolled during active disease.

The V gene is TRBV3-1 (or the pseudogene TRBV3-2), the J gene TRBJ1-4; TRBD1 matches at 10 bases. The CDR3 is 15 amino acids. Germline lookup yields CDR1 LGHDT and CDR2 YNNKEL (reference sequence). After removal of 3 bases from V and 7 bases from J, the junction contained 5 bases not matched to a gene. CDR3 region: CASSHLGQGVEKLFF. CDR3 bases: TGTGCCAGCAGCCACCTTGGACAGGGGGTTGAAAAACTGTTTTTT.

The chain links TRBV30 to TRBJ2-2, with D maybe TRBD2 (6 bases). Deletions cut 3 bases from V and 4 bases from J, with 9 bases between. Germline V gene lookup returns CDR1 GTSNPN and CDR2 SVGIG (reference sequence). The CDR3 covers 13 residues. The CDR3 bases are TGTGCCTGGAGCGGGAGAAGCACCGGGGAGCTGTTTTTT. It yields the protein CAWSGRSTGELFF.

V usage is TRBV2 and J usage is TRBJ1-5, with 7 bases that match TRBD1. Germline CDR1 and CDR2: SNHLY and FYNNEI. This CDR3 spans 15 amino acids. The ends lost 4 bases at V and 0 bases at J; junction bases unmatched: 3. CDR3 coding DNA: TGTGCCAGCAGTGGACAGGGATATAGCAATCAGCCCCAGCATTTT. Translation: CASSGQGYSNQPQHF.

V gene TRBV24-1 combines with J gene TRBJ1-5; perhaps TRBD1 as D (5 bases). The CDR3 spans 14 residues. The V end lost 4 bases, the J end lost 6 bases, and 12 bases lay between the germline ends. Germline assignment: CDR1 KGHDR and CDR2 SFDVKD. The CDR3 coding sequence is TGTGCCACCAGTGACAGGGCCTGGGGTCAGCCCCAGCATTTT. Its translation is CATSDRAWGQPQHF.

The chain's CDR3 is CASRGGGGGNTIYF. CDR3 nucleotide sequence: TGTGCCAGCAGAGGAGGGGGCGGTGGAAACACCATATATTTT. The gene calls are TRBV28 and TRBJ1-3; TRBD1 matches at 7 bases. The CDR3 spans 14 residues. Trimming took 6 bases from V and 3 from J; bases not matched to a gene: 5. Germline CDR1 reads MDHEN; CDR2 reads SYDVKM.

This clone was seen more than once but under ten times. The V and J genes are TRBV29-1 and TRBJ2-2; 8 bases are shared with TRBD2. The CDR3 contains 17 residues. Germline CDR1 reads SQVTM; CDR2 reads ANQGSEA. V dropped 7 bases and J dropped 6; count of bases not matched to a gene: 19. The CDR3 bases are TGCAGCGCTCAACAGGGACTTGGGACGGGAGGGTCCGGGGAGCTGTTTTTT. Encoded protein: CSAQQGLGTGGSGELFF.

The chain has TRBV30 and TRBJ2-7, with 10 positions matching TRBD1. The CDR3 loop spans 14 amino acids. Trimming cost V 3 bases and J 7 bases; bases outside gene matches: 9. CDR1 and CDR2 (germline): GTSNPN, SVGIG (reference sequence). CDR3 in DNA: TGTGCCTGGAGCCGGGACAGGGGTTCGGGGGAGCAGTACTTC. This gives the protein CAWSRDRGSGEQYF. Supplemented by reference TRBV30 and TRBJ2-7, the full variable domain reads SQTIHQWPATLVQPVGSPLSLECTVEGTSNPNLYWYRQAAGRGLQLLFYSVGIGQISSEVPQNLSASRPQDRQFILSSKKLLLSDSGFYLCAWSRDRGSGEQYFGPGTRLTVT.

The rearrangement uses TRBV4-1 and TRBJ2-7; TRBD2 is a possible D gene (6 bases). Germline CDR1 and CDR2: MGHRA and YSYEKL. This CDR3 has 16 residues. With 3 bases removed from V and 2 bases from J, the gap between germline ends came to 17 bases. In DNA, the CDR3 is TGCGCCAGCAGCCAGGCCTCGGGACTTTCAACCTACGAGCAGTACTTC. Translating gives CASSQASGLSTYEQYF.

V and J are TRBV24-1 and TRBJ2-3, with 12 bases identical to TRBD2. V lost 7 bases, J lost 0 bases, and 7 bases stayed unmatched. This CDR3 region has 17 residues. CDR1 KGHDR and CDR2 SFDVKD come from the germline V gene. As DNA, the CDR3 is TGTGCCACCAGGGGACTAGCGGGCCACGGAAGCACAGATACGCAGTATTTT. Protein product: CATRGLAGHGSTDTQYF.

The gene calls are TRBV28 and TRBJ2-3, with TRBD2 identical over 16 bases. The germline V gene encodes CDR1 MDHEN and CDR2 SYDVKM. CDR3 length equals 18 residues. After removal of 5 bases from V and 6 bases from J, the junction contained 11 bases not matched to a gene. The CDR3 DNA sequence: TGTGCCAGCAGTCTTTGGACCGGGACTAGCGGGAGGGGGGATACGCAGTATTTT. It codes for CASSLWTGTSGRGDTQYF.